This entry is about one TCR beta chain. The libraries were made with immunoSEQ v3. Assay used: immunoSEQ multiplex PCR; TCRdb lists only in-frame clones, some missing. Here the sample spans approximately 92,000 clones, around 71% being singletons. The time point was: pre-treatment sample, taken before nivolumab and TIL therapy. Tumor tissue came from excised metastases, mostly pleural nodules or supraclavicular lymph nodes. This CDR3 comprises 15 residues. Per the germline V gene, CDR1 is SGHTA and CDR2 is FQGTGA. Trimming left V 5 bases short and J 4 bases short, with 17 bases between. This specimen comes from a study of TIL therapy for anti-PD-1-resistant metastatic lung cancer.

The source is a person between 25 and 80 years old with non-small cell lung cancer. The genes are TRBV7-3 and TRBJ1-1; weak D call: TRBD1 (6 bases). The material sequenced was tumor tissue, taken at baseline. The CDR3 spells CASSPGAGRRTEAFF. DNA of the CDR3: TGTGCCAGCAGCCCAGGGGCAGGGAGACGCACTGAAGCTTTCTTT.